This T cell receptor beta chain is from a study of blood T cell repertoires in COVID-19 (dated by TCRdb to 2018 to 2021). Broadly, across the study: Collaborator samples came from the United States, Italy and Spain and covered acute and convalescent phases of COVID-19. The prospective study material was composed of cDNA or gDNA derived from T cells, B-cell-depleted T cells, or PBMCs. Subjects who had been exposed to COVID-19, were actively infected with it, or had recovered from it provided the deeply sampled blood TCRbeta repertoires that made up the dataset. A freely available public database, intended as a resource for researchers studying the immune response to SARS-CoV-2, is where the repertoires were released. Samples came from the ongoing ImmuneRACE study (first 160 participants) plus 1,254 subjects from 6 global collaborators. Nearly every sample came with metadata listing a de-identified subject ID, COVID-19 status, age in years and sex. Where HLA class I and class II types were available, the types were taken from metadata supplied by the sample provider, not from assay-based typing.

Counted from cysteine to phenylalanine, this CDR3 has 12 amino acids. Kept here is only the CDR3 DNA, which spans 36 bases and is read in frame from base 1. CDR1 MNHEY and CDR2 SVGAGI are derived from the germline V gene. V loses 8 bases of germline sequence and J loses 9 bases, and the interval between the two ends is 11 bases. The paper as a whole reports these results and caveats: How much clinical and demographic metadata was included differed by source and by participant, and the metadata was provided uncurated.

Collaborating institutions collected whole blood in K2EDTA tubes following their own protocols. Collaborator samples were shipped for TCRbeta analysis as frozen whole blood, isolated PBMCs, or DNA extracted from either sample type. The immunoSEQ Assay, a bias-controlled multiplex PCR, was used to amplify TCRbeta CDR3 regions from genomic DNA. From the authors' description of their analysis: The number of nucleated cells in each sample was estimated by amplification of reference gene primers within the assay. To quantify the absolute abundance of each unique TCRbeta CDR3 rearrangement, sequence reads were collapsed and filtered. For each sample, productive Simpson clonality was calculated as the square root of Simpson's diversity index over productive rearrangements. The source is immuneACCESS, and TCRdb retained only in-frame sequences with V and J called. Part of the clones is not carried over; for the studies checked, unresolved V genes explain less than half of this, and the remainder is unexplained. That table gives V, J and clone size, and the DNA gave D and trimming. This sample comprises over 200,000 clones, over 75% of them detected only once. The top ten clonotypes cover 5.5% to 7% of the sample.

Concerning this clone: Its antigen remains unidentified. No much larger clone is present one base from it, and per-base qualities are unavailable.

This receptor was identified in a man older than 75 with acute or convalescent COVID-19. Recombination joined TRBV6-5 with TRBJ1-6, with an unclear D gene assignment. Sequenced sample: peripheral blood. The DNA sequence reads TGTGCCAGCGCCAGACAAAGTTCACCCCTCCACTTT. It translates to CASARQSSPLHF.